A single sample gave rise to the 6 T cell receptor beta chains below, sequenced in a study of blood T cell repertoires in COVID-19. Sequenced by immunoSEQ multiplex PCR; TCRdb stores in-frame clones only, minus some. The profile shows about 150,000 clones, just over 90% of them singletons. The sequenced sample was peripheral blood. The receptor source for this set is a man aged 18 to 35 with COVID-19, enrolled during active disease.

This clone has a single count. The chain couples TRBV7-9 to TRBJ2-1; 7 bases match TRBD2. CDR1 is SEHNR and CDR2 is FQNEAQ in the germline V gene (reference sequence). This CDR3 spans 14 amino acids. V lost 5 bases to trimming and J lost 6 bases; unmatched junction nucleotides: 7. The CDR3 sequence: CASSALLATNEQFF. The CDR3 nucleotides read TGTGCCAGCAGCGCCTTACTAGCGACCAATGAGCAGTTCTTC.

J is TRBJ1-6 and V is TRBV2, with D perhaps matching TRBD1 (5 bases). V shed 4 bases and J shed 8 bases, with 18 bases lying between them. Germline CDR1 reads SNHLY; CDR2 reads FYNNEI. CDR3 size: 16 residues. CDR3 coding DNA: TGTGCCAGCAGTGTGTCCGGACATGCCTCATATTCACCCCTCCACTTT. This sequence encodes CASSVSGHASYSPLHF.

The chain has TRBV5-1 and TRBJ2-3; TRBD2 aligns across 7 bases. This CDR3 region has 15 residues. Germline V gives CDR1 SGHRS, CDR2 YFSETQ. Trimming at V came to 4 bases and at J to 5 bases, leaving 10 bases not matched to a gene. The CDR3 loop is CASSLAGDPGDTQYF. CDR3 nucleotides: TGCGCCAGCAGCCTGGCGGGAGACCCTGGAGATACGCAGTATTTT.

Details on this clone: An end of the junction differs from the germline gene, which may be a read error. The rearrangement uses TRBV3-1 (or the pseudogene TRBV3-2) and TRBJ1-4; 9 nucleotides agree with TRBD1. The CDR3 extends over 14 amino acids. Per germline, CDR1 LGHDT and CDR2 YNNKEL (reference sequence). The CDR3: CASSRRDREGKLLF. The CDR3 nucleotides read TGTGCCAGCAGCCGCCGGGACAGGGAAGGAAAACTGCTTTTT.

This clone has just one count. This chain uses TRBV7-9 with TRBJ2-5, with TRBD2 as a possible D gene (5 bases). Trimming pared 6 bases from V and 4 bases from J, leaving 24 bases between. The CDR3 is 17 residues long. Germline V gene sequence: CDR1 SEHNR, CDR2 FQNEAQ (reference sequence). The DNA for the CDR3 is TGTGCCAGCAGGCCCGAGCTTAGCGCCACAAAGCGAGAGACCCAGTACTTC. Translation: CASRPELSATKRETQYF. The entire variable domain, with the rest obtained from reference TRBV7-9 and TRBJ2-5, is as follows: DTGVSQNPRHKITKRGQNVTFRCDPISEHNRLYWYRQTLGQGPEFLTYFQNEAQLEKSRLLSDRFSAERPKGSFSTLEIQRTEQGDSAMYLCASRPELSATKRETQYFGPGTRLLVL.

This clone appeared once. As DNA, the CDR3 is TGTGCCAGCAGCCAACCCCGGGGTTTCACCGGAAACACCATATATTTT. Translating gives CASSQPRGFTGNTIYF. V is TRBV5-5 and J is TRBJ1-3; D uncertain. The CDR3 is 16 amino acids. V dropped 4 bases and J dropped 4 bases, with 18 bases sitting between them. The germline CDR1 and CDR2 sequences are SGHKS and YYEKEE (reference sequence).